A selection of T cell receptor beta chains follows, all from one sample in a study of beta chain features in type 1 diabetes. TCRdb's table, derived via immunoSEQ multiplex PCR, lists solely in-frame clones and lacks some. The profile shows roughly 330,000 clones, less than 15% of them singletons. The sample consisted of naive CD4+ T cells from blood. The source of these receptors is a young woman with type 1 diabetes. Both conserved end residues are part of each CDR3. A D gene is named only where the DNA matches it firmly. Clone size is shown for a subset of rows, as once, few, many or a class of expanded clone.

>TRBV2|-|TRBD1|TRBJ2-5
TGTGCCACAAAACCGGGAACAGGGGGCGAGACCCAGTACTTC
CATKPGTGGETQYF
>TRBV4-3|-|-|TRBJ1-1
TGCGCCAGCAGCCCTCAGGGGTACACTGAAGCTTTCTTT
CASSPQGYTEAFF
>TRBV7-2|few|TRBD1|TRBJ1-2
TGTGCCAGCAGCCCGCACTTTGGACAGGGAAACTATGGCTACACCTTC
CASSPHFGQGNYGYTF
>TRBV25-1|few|TRBD2|TRBJ2-5
TGTGCCAGCAGTAACCCCACCGGGAGGGCCGCTATTATGGACTTC
CASSNPTGRAAIMDF
>TRBV18|-|-|TRBJ1-2
TGTGCCAGCTCACCTCCGTCCCCTAACTATGGCTACACCTTC
CASSPPSPNYGYTF
>TRBV4-1|-|TRBD1|TRBJ2-5
TGCGCCAGCAGCCCGGGGACAGGGGGCCCAGAGACCCAGTACTTC
CASSPGTGGPETQYF
>TRBV28|-|-|TRBJ1-2
TGTGCCAGCACCGGGAAAAACTATGGCTACACCTTC
CASTGKNYGYTF
>TRBV2|-|TRBD2|TRBJ2-6
TGTGCCAGCAAGAGAAGCGGGAGATATCTGGCTGGGGCCAACGTCCTGACTTTC
CASKRSGRYLAGANVLTF
>TRBV6-5|few|TRBD2|TRBJ2-7
TGTGCCAGCAGCCTAGCGGGAGGGCCCTACGAGCAGTACTTC
CASSLAGGPYEQYF
>TRBV27|-|-|TRBJ1-5
TGTGCCAGCAGTTTAAAAGGGGATGGCAATCAGCCCCAGCATTTT
CASSLKGDGNQPQHF
>TRBV5-6|few|-|TRBJ2-1
TGTGCCAGCAGCTTCGATCGCGGGTTGGGCAATGAGCAGTTCTTC
CASSFDRGLGNEQFF
>TRBV5-1|-|TRBD2|TRBJ2-2
TGCGCCAGCAGCTTGGCCCAGAGTGGGAGGGCCCAAGGCACCGGGGAGCTGTTTTTT
CASSLAQSGRAQGTGELFF
>TRBV19|few|-|TRBJ2-5
TGTGCCAGTAAAATGAGGGCTACCCAAGAGACCCAGTACTTC
CASKMRATQETQYF
>TRBV5-4|few|TRBD1|TRBJ1-2
TGTGCCAGCAGCTTCCAAATGGACAGGTCCAGCTACACCTTC
CASSFQMDRSSYTF
>TRBV28|few|-|TRBJ1-2
TGTGCCAGCAGTTTATCCGGGTATGGCTACACCTTC
CASSLSGYGYTF
>TRBV28|-|TRBD2|TRBJ2-1
TGTGCCAGCAGTCCGCGCAGCGGGACTACGCGCAATGAGCAGTTCTTC
CASSPRSGTTRNEQFF
>TRBV27|few|-|TRBJ1-5
TGTGCCAGCAGTGACAGAAGCAATCAGCCCCAGCATTTT
CASSDRSNQPQHF
>TRBV4-1|-|-|TRBJ2-1
TGCGCCAGCAGCAGGCAGGAAACCTACAATGAGCAGTTCTTC
CASSRQETYNEQFF
>TRBV27|-|TRBD1|TRBJ1-5
TGTGCCAGCAGTCACAGGGGCGATCAGCCCCAGCATTTT
CASSHRGDQPQHF
>TRBV4-3|-|TRBD2|TRBJ2-1
TGCGCCAGCAGCCAAGATGTGACACTAGCGGCGAACAATGAGCAGTTCTTC
CASSQDVTLAANNEQFF
>TRBV5-1|-|-|TRBJ1-5
TGCGCCAGCAGGGAGGACGGTTATAGCAATCAGCCCCAGCATTTT
CASREDGYSNQPQHF
>TRBV7-2|-|-|TRBJ2-7
TGTGCCAGCAGCTTATACACCTACGAGCAGTACTTC
CASSLYTYEQYF